Presented here are 20 T cell receptor beta chains from one specimen sequenced in a study of blood T cell repertoires in COVID-19. Libraries were prepared by immunoSEQ multiplex PCR; TCRdb keeps only in-frame clonotypes and omits some of them. The sample has about 250,000 clones; around 88% are singletons. The sequencing sample was made of peripheral blood. Receptors were obtained from a woman aged 30 to 39 with COVID-19, enrolled during active disease.

In its sample, this clone was seen a few times. The chain uses TRBV7-2 and TRBJ1-5; D gene uncertain. Germline values: CDR1 SGHTA, CDR2 FQGNSA. The CDR3 totals 15 residues. V was pared by 4 bases and J by 1 base, with 11 bases between. DNA of the CDR3: TGTGCCAGCAGCTCATGGGCGGGAAGCAATCAGCCCCAGCATTTT. This translates into CASSSWAGSNQPQHF.

J is TRBJ1-4 and V is TRBV7-2; 7 bases are shared with TRBD1. This CDR3 has 12 residues. Trimming cost V 9 bases and J 4 bases; bases outside gene matches: 2. Germline V gene lookup returns CDR1 SGHTA and CDR2 FQGNSA. The CDR3, as DNA: TGTGCCAGTACAGGGGTTAATGAAAAACTGTTTTTT. This codes for CASTGVNEKLFF. Combining the CDR3 with reference TRBV7-2 and TRBJ1-4 gives the whole variable domain GAGVSQSPSNKVTEKGKDVELRCDPISGHTALYWYRQSLGQGLEFLIYFQGNSAPDKSGLPSDRFSAERTGGSVSTLTIQRTQQEDSAVYLCASTGVNEKLFFGSGTQLSVL.

The V gene is TRBV20-1, the J gene TRBJ2-7; no clear D gene. V was shortened by 5 bases and J by 7 bases, with 9 bases between the two germline ends. Looked up from germline, CDR1 is DFQATT and CDR2 is SNEGSKA (reference sequence). The CDR3 is 10 amino acids. The CDR3 region has the DNA TGCAGTGCTTGGATCAGGGAGCAGTACTTC. Translated, it gives CSAWIREQYF.

The rearrangement joins TRBV18 to TRBJ2-2, with 11 bases matching TRBD2. Germline lookup yields CDR1 KGHSH and CDR2 LQKENI. This CDR3 spans 16 amino acids. With V trimmed by 3 bases and J by 4 bases, 4 bases remained unmatched. CDR3 nucleotide sequence: TGTGCCAGCTCACCTAGCGGGAGGGCCCCCACCGGGGAGCTGTTTTTT. Its protein is CASSPSGRAPTGELFF.

This chain joins TRBV27 and TRBJ2-1; D gene uncertain. From germline, CDR1 is MNHEY and CDR2 SMNVEV (reference sequence). The V end was cut by 5 bases, the J end by 4 bases, with 9 bases between. The CDR3 runs to 13 residues. CDR3 bases: TGTGCCAGCAGTCGAACTTATTACAATGAGCAGTTCTTC. This gives the protein CASSRTYYNEQFF.

The rearrangement uses TRBV9 and TRBJ2-3; no firm D call. The CDR3 runs 15 residues. V was trimmed by 0 bases and J by 4 bases, leaving 12 bases between them. Germline CDR1 and CDR2: SGDLS and YYNGEE. The CDR3 region has the DNA TGTGCCAGCAGCGTAGGAGGATCGGTGTCAGATACGCAGTATTTT. It yields the protein CASSVGGSVSDTQYF.

J is TRBJ1-1 and V is TRBV10-3; D is possibly TRBD1 (5 bases). Germline CDR1 reads ENHRY; CDR2 reads SYGVKD. This CDR3 region has 13 residues. With 8 bases removed from V and 6 bases from J, the gap between germline ends came to 16 bases. The DNA of the CDR3 is TGTGCCATCGGGCGGGGGGGACGGTCTGAAGCTTTCTTT. Translation: CAIGRGGRSEAFF.

The chain is built from TRBV4-3 and TRBJ2-7; 8 bases map to TRBD2. The CDR3 spans 13 residues. The J segment lost 3 bases and the V segment lost 8 bases, leaving 6 bases of the junction unmatched. Germline CDR1 is LGHNA and CDR2 is YSLEER. The CDR3: CASSTSGHYEQYV. DNA of the CDR3: TGCGCCAGCTCCACTAGCGGTCACTACGAGCAGTACGTC.

This chain links TRBV5-8 with TRBJ2-1; the D is unclear. Deletions cut 0 bases from V and 7 bases from J, with 8 bases between. The CDR3 totals 13 residues. The germline V gene encodes CDR1 SGHTS and CDR2 YDEGEE. CDR3 residues: CASSLVPRNEQFF. The CDR3 coding sequence is TGTGCCAGCAGCTTGGTTCCGAGAAATGAGCAGTTCTTC.

The genes are TRBV4-2 and TRBJ2-2, with 8 bases matching TRBD2. The CDR3 is made up of 17 amino acids. V dropped 5 bases and J dropped 4; count of bases not matched to a gene: 12. Germline CDR1 LGHNA, CDR2 YNFKEQ. The chain's CDR3 is CASSIPSGREVTGELFF. In DNA form, the CDR3 reads TGTGCCAGCAGCATTCCATCCGGGCGGGAGGTCACCGGGGAGCTGTTTTTT.

This clone has more than one count but fewer than ten. This rearrangement joins TRBV7-2 to TRBJ2-1; TRBD2 might be the D (6 bases). CDR3 length: 20 residues. The germline V gene has CDR1 SGHTA and CDR2 FQGNSA. The germline V and J ends were trimmed by 0 bases and 4 bases, with 25 bases remaining between them. CDR3: CASSLAWNRPRSGRYNEQFF. The CDR3 region has the DNA TGTGCCAGCAGCTTAGCATGGAACCGCCCGAGGAGCGGGCGATACAATGAGCAGTTCTTC.

V and J are TRBV5-1 and TRBJ2-5; D gene ambiguous. Trimming removed 1 base at V and 5 bases at J, with 9 bases between. Germline lookup yields CDR1 SGHRS and CDR2 YFSETQ. This CDR3 contains 13 residues. The CDR3 sequence: CASSLRPGETQYF. CDR3 DNA: TGCGCCAGCAGCTTGAGGCCAGGCGAGACCCAGTACTTC.

This chain joins TRBV5-1 and TRBJ1-1, with TRBD1 matching 7 bases. There are 15 residues in the CDR3. V shed 1 base and J 0 bases; nucleotides not matched to a gene: 3. Per the germline V gene, CDR1 is SGHRS and CDR2 is YFSETQ. CDR3 coding DNA: TGCGCCAGCAGCTTGACAGGGGCCTTGAACACTGAAGCTTTCTTT. It specifies CASSLTGALNTEAFF.

The sample holds a few counts of this clone. The chain combines TRBV18 with TRBJ1-1, with a possible D match to TRBD1 (5 bases). The ends were cut back, 4 bases at V and 1 base at J, with 13 bases in the middle. Germline-derived CDR1 and CDR2 are KGHSH and LQKENI. This CDR3 is 15 amino acids long. CDR3 sequence reads: CASSLTVQENTEAFF. CDR3 in DNA: TGTGCCAGCTCACTAACCGTACAGGAGAACACTGAAGCTTTCTTT.

The J gene is TRBJ2-5, the V gene TRBV7-6; 8 nucleotides agree with TRBD1. The CDR3 is 16 amino acids. The germline CDR1 and CDR2 sequences are SGHVS and FNYEAQ. Trimming at V came to 5 bases and at J to 5 bases, leaving 13 bases not matched to a gene. The CDR3 sequence: CASSLWPRGRGETQYF. The CDR3 nucleotides read TGTGCCAGCAGCCTTTGGCCCAGGGGGCGAGGGGAGACCCAGTACTTC. The full variable domain, its missing parts supplied by reference TRBV7-6 and TRBJ2-5, is GAGVSQSPRYKVTKRGQDVALRCDPISGHVSLYWYRQALGQGPEFLTYFNYEAQQDKSGLPNDRFSAERPEGSISTLTIQRTEQRDSAMYRCASSLWPRGRGETQYFGPGTRLLVL.

Ten or more counts support this clone. The chain employs TRBV24-1 and TRBJ2-1; 7 bases match TRBD2. The ends lost 2 bases at V and 0 bases at J; junction bases unmatched: 6. The CDR3 loop spans 17 amino acids. Germline V CDR1 and CDR2: KGHDR, SFDVKD. CDR3 bases: TGTGCCACCAGTGATTCGACTAGCCAGAGCTCCTACAATGAGCAGTTCTTC. This encodes CATSDSTSQSSYNEQFF.

The chain links TRBV10-2 to TRBJ2-2; D is perhaps TRBD2 (5 bases). Between the trimmed V and J ends, which lost 6 bases and 6 bases, there was a span of 11 bases. The CDR3 has 13 amino acids. Germline V gene data show CDR1 as WSHSY and CDR2 as SAAADI. The CDR3 loop reads CASSATSAGELFF. In DNA form, the CDR3 reads TGCGCCAGCAGCGCAACTAGTGCCGGGGAGCTGTTTTTT.

The chain couples TRBV19 to TRBJ1-1, with D possibly being TRBD1 (5 bases). The CDR3 sequence is 15 residues long. The V end lost 5 bases, the J end lost 3 bases, and 16 bases lay between the germline ends. Looked up from germline, CDR1 is LNHDA and CDR2 is SQIVND (reference sequence). The CDR3 nucleotides read TGTGCCAGTAGTTGGGGGTATGGGGGGTACACTGAAGCTTTCTTT. Protein product: CASSWGYGGYTEAFF.

This chain connects TRBV24-1 to TRBJ1-2; possibly TRBD1 for D (6 bases). The CDR3 has 13 amino acids. Germline V lookup: CDR1 KGHDR, CDR2 SFDVKD. Trimming took 5 bases from V and 4 from J, leaving 10 bases between them. The CDR3 DNA follows: TGTGCCACCAGTGCGGGCAGGGGCTATGGCTACACCTTC. It yields the protein CATSAGRGYGYTF.

In DNA, the CDR3 is TGTGCCAGCAGCTACGGACAGGCCACTGAAGCTTTCTTT. Residues: CASSYGQATEAFF. The V gene is TRBV6-6, the J gene TRBJ1-1; 7 bases align to TRBD1. CDR3 length: 13 residues. J was trimmed by 4 bases and V by 6 bases; bases with no gene match: 5. Per the germline V gene, CDR1 is MNHNY and CDR2 is SVGAGI (reference sequence).